These T cell receptor beta chains were read from a single sample in a study of CD8 T cells in Susac syndrome. TCRdb reanalysed the immunoSEQ multiplex PCR reads using MiXCR and keeps one entry per CDR3 protein. The sample carries some 100,000 distinct CDR3 sequences, 85% to 95% recorded once. The sequenced sample was CD8+ T cells from PBMCs. The receptors derive from a human donor in good health. Both conserved end residues are part of each CDR3. D genes are given only for firm matches. Expanded clones are given a class, and other clones once, few, many or no size at all.

cdr3_aa,cdr3_nt,j_call,clone_size,d_call,v_call
CASSLARGEKLFF,TGTGCCAGCAGCTTGGCGAGAGGTGAAAAACTGTTTTTT,TRBJ1-4,NA,NA,TRBV5-6
CASSLVGGPTSTDTQYF,TGTGCCAGCAGTTTAGTGGGAGGTCCGACTAGCACAGATACGCAGTATTTT,TRBJ2-3,NA,NA,TRBV12-3/TRBV12-4
CATGVGSNTEAFF,TGTGCCACCGGGGTCGGTTCGAACACTGAAGCTTTCTTT,TRBJ1-1,once,NA,TRBV2
CASSPGGQGQGRSPLHF,TGCGCCAGCAGCCCGGGGGGTCAGGGACAGGGGCGTTCACCCCTCCACTTT,TRBJ1-6,NA,TRBD1,TRBV5-1
CASSTRAGRSYNEQFF,TGTGCCAGCAGCACGCGAGCGGGACGTTCCTACAATGAGCAGTTCTTC,TRBJ2-1,once,TRBD2,TRBV7-9
CSARVNRGNEQFF,TGCAGTGCTAGGGTTAATAGGGGCAATGAGCAGTTCTTC,TRBJ2-1,NA,NA,TRBV20-1
CASSLGLPTEAFF,TGTGCCAGCAGCCTAGGACTGCCAACTGAAGCTTTCTTT,TRBJ1-1,NA,NA,TRBV5-4
CASSPRRDRGGDEQYF,TGTGCCAGTAGTCCTCGCCGGGACAGGGGAGGCGACGAGCAGTACTTC,TRBJ2-7,NA,TRBD1,TRBV19
CASSLTPRQGHSEANVLTF,TGTGCCAGCAGCTTAACCCCCAGACAGGGGCACTCTGAGGCCAACGTCCTGACTTTC,TRBJ2-6,NA,TRBD1,TRBV7-3
CASLRDRVLAGELFF,TGTGCCAGCCTCCGGGACAGGGTACTCGCCGGGGAGCTGTTTTTT,TRBJ2-2,NA,TRBD1,TRBV11-1
CASGFTTEAFF,TGTGCCAGCGGGTTTACCACTGAAGCTTTCTTT,TRBJ1-1,NA,NA,TRBV6-2/TRBV6-3
CSVRLAENTDTQYF,TGCAGCGTGCGACTAGCGGAAAACACAGATACGCAGTATTTT,TRBJ2-3,NA,TRBD2,TRBV29-1
CSVARDLNYGYTF,TGCAGCGTTGCCCGAGACCTAAACTATGGCTACACCTTC,TRBJ1-2,NA,NA,TRBV29-1
CASSLQDIKNGYTF,TGTGCCAGCAGCTTACAAGACATCAAAAATGGCTACACCTTC,TRBJ1-2,NA,NA,TRBV7-9
CASRREAGHQPQHF,TGTGCCAGCAGACGAGAGGCAGGGCATCAGCCCCAGCATTTT,TRBJ1-5,NA,NA,TRBV6-2/TRBV6-3
CSGRLGTEDEQFF,TGCAGTGGTCGACTAGGGACGGAAGATGAGCAGTTCTTC,TRBJ2-1,NA,NA,TRBV20-1
CASSRRVVEQYF,TGTGCCAGCAGCCGCCGGGTCGTGGAGCAGTACTTC,TRBJ2-7,once,NA,TRBV6-2/TRBV6-3
CASSQGFGYQETQYF,TGTGCCAGCAGTCAAGGGTTCGGGTACCAAGAGACCCAGTACTTC,TRBJ2-5,NA,NA,TRBV6-1
CASSSSEPYNEQFF,TGTGCCAGCAGTTCGTCCGAGCCCTACAATGAGCAGTTCTTC,TRBJ2-1,once,NA,TRBV28
CASSTGPSGSFSYEQYF,TGTGCCAGTTCTACCGGACCCAGCGGGAGTTTCTCCTACGAGCAGTACTTC,TRBJ2-7,NA,TRBD2,TRBV19
CSVEDEKGLSTDTQYF,TGCAGCGTTGAAGACGAAAAGGGCCTAAGCACAGATACGCAGTATTTT,TRBJ2-3,NA,NA,TRBV29-1
CASSPSDREAFF,TGTGCCAGCTCACCCTCCGACAGGGAAGCTTTCTTT,TRBJ1-1,NA,NA,TRBV18
CASSRGSATGEKLFF,TGTGCCAGCAGTCGGGGATCCGCCACGGGGGAAAAACTGTTTTTT,TRBJ1-4,NA,NA,TRBV5-4
CASSQDRAIQGAMYEQYF,TGTGCCAGCAGCCAAGATAGGGCCATACAGGGGGCTATGTACGAGCAGTACTTC,TRBJ2-7,NA,TRBD1,TRBV3-1
CASSSGVKTQYF,TGTGCCAGCAGCTCAGGGGTGAAGACCCAGTACTTC,TRBJ2-5,NA,NA,TRBV5-6
CASISQGHEQYF,TGTGCCAGCATCTCACAGGGCCACGAGCAGTACTTC,TRBJ2-7,NA,NA,TRBV12-3/TRBV12-4
CSVESPGQGDYEQYF,TGCAGCGTTGAAAGTCCGGGACAGGGGGACTACGAGCAGTACTTC,TRBJ2-7,NA,TRBD1,TRBV29-1
CSARSPAGVYEQYF,TGCAGTGCTAGATCCCCAGCGGGGGTATACGAGCAGTACTTC,TRBJ2-7,NA,TRBD2,TRBV20-1
CASSLTGNQPQHF,TGTGCCAGCAGTCTGACAGGCAATCAGCCCCAGCATTTT,TRBJ1-5,few,NA,TRBV12-3/TRBV12-4
CASSLSAGYGYTF,TGCGCCAGCAGCTTGTCGGCAGGATATGGCTACACCTTC,TRBJ1-2,NA,NA,TRBV5-1
CASSSGLAGYEQFF,TGTGCCAGCAGCTCGGGACTAGCGGGATATGAGCAGTTCTTC,TRBJ2-1,NA,TRBD2,TRBV7-3
CASSQAVRLSGNTIYF,TGTGCCAGCAGCCAAGCCGTCAGGTTATCTGGAAACACCATATATTTT,TRBJ1-3,NA,NA,TRBV3-1
CSADPVGKRNTEAFF,TGCAGTGCGGACCCGGTGGGCAAAAGGAACACTGAAGCTTTCTTT,TRBJ1-1,NA,NA,TRBV20-1
CASSPTSGTGVWYEQYF,TGTGCCAGCAGCCCGACTTCCGGGACAGGGGTATGGTACGAGCAGTACTTC,TRBJ2-7,NA,TRBD1,TRBV5-6
CASSSTLTSGRANAGELFF,TGTGCCAGCAGCTCAACCCTAACTAGCGGGAGGGCCAATGCCGGGGAGCTGTTTTTT,TRBJ2-2,NA,TRBD2,TRBV9
CSVDQNTNTGELFF,TGCAGCGTTGACCAGAATACGAACACCGGGGAGCTGTTTTTT,TRBJ2-2,NA,NA,TRBV29-1
CASSFSAEATEAFF,TGTGCCAGCAGCTTTAGTGCAGAGGCCACTGAAGCTTTCTTT,TRBJ1-1,NA,NA,TRBV7-2
CASSEKLAGDYEQYF,TGTGCCAGCAGCGAAAAACTAGCGGGGGACTACGAGCAGTACTTC,TRBJ2-7,NA,TRBD2,TRBV11-1
CVSRASGEQYF,TGTGTTTCTAGGGCTAGCGGTGAGCAGTACTTC,TRBJ2-7,NA,TRBD2,TRBV28
CASSSGQGAAHTDTQYF,TGTGCCAGCAGTTCGGGACAGGGTGCCGCACACACAGATACGCAGTATTTT,TRBJ2-3,NA,TRBD1,TRBV6-5
CASSIGGLQFYEQYF,TGTGCCAGTAGTATTGGTGGACTCCAATTCTACGAGCAGTACTTC,TRBJ2-7,NA,NA,TRBV19
CASSKNREGVIQYF,TGTGCCAGCAGCAAAAACAGGGAAGGGGTCATTCAGTACTTC,TRBJ2-4,once,NA,TRBV7-9
CASSLENTEAFF,TGTGCCAGCAGCCTAGAAAACACTGAAGCTTTCTTT,TRBJ1-1,NA,NA,TRBV7-9
CASSQRGGGGDNEQFF,TGTGCCAGCAGCCAAAGAGGAGGAGGGGGGGACAATGAGCAGTTCTTC,TRBJ2-1,NA,NA,TRBV4-2
CSVDGGGFYGYTF,TGCAGCGTTGATGGGGGAGGGTTTTATGGCTACACCTTC,TRBJ1-2,NA,NA,TRBV29-1
CASSPSPGKNTEAFF,TGTGCCAGCAGCCCCAGTCCGGGTAAGAACACTGAAGCTTTCTTT,TRBJ1-1,NA,NA,TRBV9
CASSFSGSEKLFF,TGTGCCAGCAGCTTCTCGGGCTCTGAAAAACTGTTTTTT,TRBJ1-4,NA,NA,TRBV7-9
CASSPLKGGRGISYEQYF,TGTGCCAGCAGCCCCCTTAAGGGTGGCAGGGGTATTTCCTACGAGCAGTACTTC,TRBJ2-7,NA,NA,TRBV7-6
CSVGEGNYEQYF,TGCAGCGTGGGGGAAGGAAACTACGAGCAGTACTTC,TRBJ2-7,few,NA,TRBV29-1
CASSARLDAGTGSSPLHF,TGTGCCAGCAGCGCTCGCTTAGATGCCGGGACAGGGTCTTCACCCCTCCACTTT,TRBJ1-6,NA,TRBD1,TRBV9